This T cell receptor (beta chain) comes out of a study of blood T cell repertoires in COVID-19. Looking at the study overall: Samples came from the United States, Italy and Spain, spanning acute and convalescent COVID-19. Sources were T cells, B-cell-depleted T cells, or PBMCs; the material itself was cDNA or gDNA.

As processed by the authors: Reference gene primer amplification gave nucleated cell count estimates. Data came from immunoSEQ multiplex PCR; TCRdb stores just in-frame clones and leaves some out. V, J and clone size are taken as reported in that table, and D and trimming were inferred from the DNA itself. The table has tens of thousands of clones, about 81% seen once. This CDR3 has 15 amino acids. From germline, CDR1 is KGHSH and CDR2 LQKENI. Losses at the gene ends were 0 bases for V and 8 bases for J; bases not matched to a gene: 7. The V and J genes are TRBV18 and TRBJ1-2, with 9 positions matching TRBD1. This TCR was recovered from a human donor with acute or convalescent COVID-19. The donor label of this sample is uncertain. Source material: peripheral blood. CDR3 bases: TGTGCCAGCTCACCACCAGTGGGGACAGGGAAGGGCTACACCTTC. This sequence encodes CASSPPVGTGKGYTF.